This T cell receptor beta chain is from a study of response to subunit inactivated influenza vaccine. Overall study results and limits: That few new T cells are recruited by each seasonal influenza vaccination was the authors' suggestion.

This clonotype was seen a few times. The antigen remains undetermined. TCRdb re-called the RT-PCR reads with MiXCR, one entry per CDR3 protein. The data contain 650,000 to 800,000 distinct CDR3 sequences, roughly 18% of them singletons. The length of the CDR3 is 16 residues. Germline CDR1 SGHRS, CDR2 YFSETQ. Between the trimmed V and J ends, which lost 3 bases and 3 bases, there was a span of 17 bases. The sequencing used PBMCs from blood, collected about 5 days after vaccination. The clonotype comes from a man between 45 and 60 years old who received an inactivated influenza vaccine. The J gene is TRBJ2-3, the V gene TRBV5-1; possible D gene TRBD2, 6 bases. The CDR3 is CASSSTGLPATDTQYF. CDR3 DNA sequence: TGCGCCAGCAGCTCGACGGGACTGCCCGCAACAGATACGCAGTATTTT.